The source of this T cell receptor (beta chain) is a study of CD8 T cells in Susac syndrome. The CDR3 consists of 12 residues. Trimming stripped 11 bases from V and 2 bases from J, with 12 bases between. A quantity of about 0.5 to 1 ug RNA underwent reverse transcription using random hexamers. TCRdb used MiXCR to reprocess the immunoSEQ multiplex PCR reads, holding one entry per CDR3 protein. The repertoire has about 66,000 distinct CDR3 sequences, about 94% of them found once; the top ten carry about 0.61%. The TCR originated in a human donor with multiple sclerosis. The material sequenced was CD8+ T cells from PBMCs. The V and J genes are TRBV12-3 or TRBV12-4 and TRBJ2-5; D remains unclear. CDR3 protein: CAGDTLQETQYF. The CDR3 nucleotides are TGTGCCGGGGATACACTACAAGAGACCCAGTACTTC.